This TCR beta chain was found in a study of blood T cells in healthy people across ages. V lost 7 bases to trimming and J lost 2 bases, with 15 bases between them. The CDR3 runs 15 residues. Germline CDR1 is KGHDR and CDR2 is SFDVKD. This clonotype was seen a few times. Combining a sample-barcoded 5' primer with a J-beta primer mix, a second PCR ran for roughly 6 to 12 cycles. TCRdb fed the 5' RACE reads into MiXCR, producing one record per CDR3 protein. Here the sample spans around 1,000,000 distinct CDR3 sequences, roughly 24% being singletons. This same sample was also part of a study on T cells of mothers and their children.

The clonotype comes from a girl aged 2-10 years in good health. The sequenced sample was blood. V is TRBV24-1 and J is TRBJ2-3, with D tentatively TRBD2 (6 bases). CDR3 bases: TGTGCCACCAGCAACCTAGCGTTAGACACAGATACGCAGTATTTT. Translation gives CATSNLALDTDTQYF.